This TCR beta chain was observed in a study of blood T cells in healthy people across ages. A second PCR, run for 7 to 11 cycles, used a sample-barcoded 5' primer plus a J-beta primer mix. Per sample, CDR3-containing paired-end reads numbered at least 2.5 million. TCRdb recomputed calls from the 5' RACE reads with MiXCR, one row per CDR3 protein. Of approximately 800,000 distinct CDR3 sequences in the sample, over 45% are singletons; the top ten hold roughly 20%. From germline, CDR1 is SQVTM and CDR2 ANQGSEA. Trimming removed 2 bases at V and 6 bases at J, with 14 bases between. CDR3 length: 13 amino acids. This clonotype has just a few counts. Its antigen is unknown. Study outcomes and limitations: Observed TCR beta diversity showed a strong correlation with the percentage of naive T cells as measured by flow cytometry. Reliance upon unsorted PBMCs precluded definitive naive versus antigen-experienced comparison.

This receptor was obtained from a young man in good health. The genes are TRBV29-1 and TRBJ2-7; perhaps TRBD1 as D (6 bases). Source material: blood. CDR3 coding DNA: TGCAGCGTTGAAAGGGGGAGAGGGTCCGAGCAGTACTTC. Translated: CSVERGRGSEQYF.